What follows is one TCR beta chain and its context. Here immunoSEQ multiplex PCR was the method, and the copy in TCRdb shows in-frame clones only, minus some. Among 200,000 to 250,000 clones listed, about four fifths were seen once. The entry originates in a study of blood T cell repertoires in COVID-19. Across the study: Samples taken during acute and convalescent COVID-19 were collected in the United States, Italy and Spain.

Germline V gene data show CDR1 as MGHRA and CDR2 as YSYEKL. The CDR3 is made up of 15 amino acids. V was trimmed by 0 bases and J by 4 bases, leaving 9 bases between them. V and J are TRBV4-1 and TRBJ2-2, with D tentatively TRBD2 (5 bases). The material sequenced was peripheral blood. This clonotype was sampled from a woman aged 18-30 years with acute or convalescent COVID-19. CDR3 coding DNA: TGCGCCAGCAGCCAAGAGGGTGGACTCACCGGGGAGCTGTTTTTT. It is translated as CASSQEGGLTGELFF.